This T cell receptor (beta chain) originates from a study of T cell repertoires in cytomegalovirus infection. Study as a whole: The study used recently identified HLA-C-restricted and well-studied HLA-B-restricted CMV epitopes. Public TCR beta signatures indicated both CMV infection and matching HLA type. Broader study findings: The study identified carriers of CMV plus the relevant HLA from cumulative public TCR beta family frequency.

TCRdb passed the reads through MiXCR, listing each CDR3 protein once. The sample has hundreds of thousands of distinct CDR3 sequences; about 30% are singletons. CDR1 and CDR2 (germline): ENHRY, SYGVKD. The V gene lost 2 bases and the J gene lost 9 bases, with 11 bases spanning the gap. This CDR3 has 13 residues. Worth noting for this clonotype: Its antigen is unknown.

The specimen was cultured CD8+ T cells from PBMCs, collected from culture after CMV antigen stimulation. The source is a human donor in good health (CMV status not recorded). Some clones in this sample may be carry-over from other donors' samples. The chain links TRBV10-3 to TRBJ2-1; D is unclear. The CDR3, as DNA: TGTGCCATCAGTGAGGCCCCTAGTTCTGAGCAGTTCTTC. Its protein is CAISEAPSSEQFF.